This T cell receptor beta chain was recovered during a study of T cell responses to AZD1222 COVID-19 vaccine (dated by TCRdb to the early 2020s). Regarding the complete study: A total of over 230 trial participants underwent TCR sequencing, of whom 207 received two doses of AZD1222 and some 25 received two doses of the MenACWY control vaccine. Enrollment into the trials was organized by age into subgroups of 18-55, 56-69 and 70-plus years, and those subgroups contained approximately 150, 30 and 60 TCR-sequenced participants, respectively.

The time point tag for this specimen amounts to: about 28 days (+/-7) after the second vaccine dose. Because spike-specific TCR depth and breadth did not differ between the two schedules, AZD1222 recipients who got a second dose at roughly 4 weeks were pooled with those who got a second dose at roughly 12 weeks. Vaccinee samples came from UK trials COV001 and COV002, including a single-blind randomized controlled phase 2/3 trial of AZD1222 (ChAdOx1 nCoV-19) in healthy adults. For TCRbeta chain sequencing, PBMC samples from trial participants were taken at day 0 and at day 28 after the second dose. The CDR3 regions of human TCRbeta chains were analyzed by immunosequencing. Per the source publication's procedure: TCRs in the repertoires were compared against a reference library of SARS-CoV-2-specific TCRs that had been generated with the MIRA antigen-specificity platform. Breadth was defined as the fraction of unique TCRs that were SARS-CoV-2-associated, and depth was defined as the fraction of total T cells that were SARS-CoV-2-associated. Using the MIRA data, each spike-specific TCR was mapped to the spike region that the TCR reacts to and placed in a CD4 or CD8 class. Log10-transformed breadth and depth values were compared by one-way ANOVA with Sidak's multiple comparisons tests. TCRdb holds this immuneACCESS table with in-frame rearrangements only. Some clones are missing; in checked studies, unresolved V genes explain under half, and the rest has no known cause. The V and J calls and clone size are taken from that table; D and trimming were inferred from the DNA. The sample yields about 160,000 clones; over 75% were counted once. The ten largest make up about 4.3% of the sample.

From cysteine to phenylalanine, the CDR3 is 14 amino acids long. Only the CDR3 region is kept as DNA, spanning 42 bases read in frame from base 1. Based on the germline V gene, the CDR1 and CDR2 sequences are MNHEY and SVGAGI. For this chain, trimming is 5 bases at the V end and 5 bases at the J end, and the number of junction bases without a gene match is 5. The research as a whole found: Only a handful of AZD1222 recipients were SARS-CoV-2 seropositive at baseline, limiting conclusions about previously exposed vaccinees. Most participants were white British and females outnumbered males, and the authors suggested that clonal diversity may have been underestimated. No day 14 peak-response samples were available, so repertoires were characterized only after the peak T cell response. The 56-69-year group was small, and its depth increase did not reach significance, likely because of low power. The whole spike protein was spanned by vaccine-associated CD4 TCRs, and dominant responses were seen in regions 160-218 and 743-854. Spike-specific TCR breadth and depth rose significantly after two AZD1222 doses compared with day 0 and with MenACWY recipients. Reportedly, close to half of the unique spike-specific TCRs recognized epitopes lying outside the regions that are mutated in the B.1.351 and B.1.1.7 variants.

Note on this clone: Its antigen is unknown. One base away there is no much larger clone; base qualities are not given.

The sequence joins TRBV6-5 to TRBJ2-5; 10 junctional bases match TRBD2. This receptor was taken from an adult who received the AZD1222 COVID-19 vaccine. Sequenced here: peripheral blood, sampled 28 days after the second AZD1222 dose. CDR3 reads: CASSPRTSGETQYF. The bases are TGTGCCAGCAGTCCAAGGACTAGCGGTGAGACCCAGTACTTC.